These T cell receptor beta chains were read from a single sample in a study of human versus mouse CDR3 diversity and MHC coevolution. Method: immunoSEQ multiplex PCR; TCRdb's copy keeps in-frame clones and lacks some. The sample yields about 83,000 clones, just under 95% seen once. Sequencing input: naive CD4+ T cells from blood. The origin of the receptors is a person between 25 and 70 years old in good health. Each CDR3 is given with its conserved first and last residue. D genes are given only for firm matches. Clone size is stated in some rows and not others, as once, few, many or a class when expanded.

v_gene: TRBV2
j_gene: TRBJ1-1
abundance: NA
d_gene: NA
CDR3aa: CASSDQTVVTEAFF
CDR3nt: TGTGCCAGCAGTGACCAGACAGTGGTGACTGAAGCTTTCTTT

v_gene: TRBV10-3
j_gene: TRBJ2-7
abundance: NA
d_gene: TRBD2
CDR3aa: CATTIAGGPVQYF
CDR3nt: TGTGCCACCACTATAGCGGGAGGGCCGGTGCAGTACTTC

v_gene: TRBV7-9
j_gene: TRBJ2-3
abundance: NA
d_gene: NA
CDR3aa: CASSPGGWTEEADTQYF
CDR3nt: TGTGCCAGCAGCCCCGGGGGGTGGACAGAAGAGGCAGATACGCAGTATTTT

v_gene: TRBV29-1
j_gene: TRBJ2-1
abundance: NA
d_gene: NA
CDR3aa: CSVLGFLSRRLADDNEQFF
CDR3nt: TGCAGCGTTTTAGGGTTTCTGAGCAGGAGGCTAGCTGATGACAATGAGCAGTTCTTC

v_gene: TRBV2
j_gene: TRBJ2-3
abundance: NA
d_gene: TRBD1
CDR3aa: CASSGDRGTDTQYF
CDR3nt: TGTGCCAGCAGTGGAGACAGGGGAACAGATACGCAGTATTTT

v_gene: TRBV18
j_gene: TRBJ2-5
abundance: NA
d_gene: NA
CDR3aa: CASSPSNGETQYF
CDR3nt: TGTGCCAGCTCACCATCAAACGGAGAGACCCAGTACTTC

v_gene: TRBV2
j_gene: TRBJ1-4
abundance: NA
d_gene: NA
CDR3aa: CASSLREQATNEKLFF
CDR3nt: TGTGCCAGCAGTCTACGAGAACAGGCAACTAATGAAAAACTGTTTTTT

v_gene: TRBV5-6
j_gene: TRBJ2-2
abundance: NA
d_gene: NA
CDR3aa: CASSPPPGGGELFF
CDR3nt: TGTGCCAGCAGTCCGCCGCCCGGCGGCGGGGAGCTGTTTTTT

v_gene: TRBV19
j_gene: TRBJ2-1
abundance: NA
d_gene: TRBD1
CDR3aa: CASSTGTGGTEQFF
CDR3nt: TGTGCCAGTTCGACCGGGACAGGGGGCACTGAGCAGTTCTTC

v_gene: TRBV6-1
j_gene: TRBJ2-5
abundance: NA
d_gene: NA
CDR3aa: CASRRGKQETQYF
CDR3nt: TGTGCCAGTCGTAGGGGGAAACAAGAGACCCAGTACTTC

v_gene: TRBV6-1
j_gene: TRBJ2-2
abundance: NA
d_gene: TRBD2
CDR3aa: CASSAPGLASGELFF
CDR3nt: TGTGCCAGCAGTGCACCGGGACTAGCCTCCGGGGAGCTGTTTTTT

v_gene: TRBV10-1
j_gene: TRBJ2-5
abundance: NA
d_gene: TRBD1
CDR3aa: CASSKPGQGVFEQYF
CDR3nt: TGCGCCAGCAGTAAACCGGGACAGGGGGTATTTGAGCAGTACTTC

v_gene: TRBV6-6
j_gene: TRBJ2-1
abundance: NA
d_gene: NA
CDR3aa: CASRFGTLPYNEQFF
CDR3nt: TGTGCCAGCAGGTTCGGGACTCTGCCCTACAATGAGCAGTTCTTC

v_gene: TRBV5-4
j_gene: TRBJ1-1
abundance: NA
d_gene: NA
CDR3aa: CASSPPGQGNTEAFF
CDR3nt: TGTGCCAGCAGCCCCCCAGGGCAGGGGAACACTGAAGCTTTCTTT

v_gene: TRBV2
j_gene: TRBJ2-3
abundance: NA
d_gene: NA
CDR3aa: CASSDQGTDTQYF
CDR3nt: TGTGCCAGCAGTGACCAGGGGACAGATACGCAGTATTTT

v_gene: TRBV29-1
j_gene: TRBJ1-5
abundance: NA
d_gene: TRBD1
CDR3aa: CSGSGGFNQPQHF
CDR3nt: TGCAGCGGTTCAGGGGGCTTCAATCAGCCCCAGCATTTT

v_gene: TRBV5-4
j_gene: TRBJ1-6
abundance: NA
d_gene: TRBD1
CDR3aa: CASRRTGINSPLHF
CDR3nt: TGTGCCAGCCGGAGGACAGGGATTAATTCACCCCTCCACTTT

v_gene: TRBV2
j_gene: TRBJ1-1
abundance: once
d_gene: NA
CDR3aa: CASRYAGEAFF
CDR3nt: TGTGCCAGCCGCTATGCGGGGGAAGCTTTCTTT

v_gene: TRBV5-1
j_gene: TRBJ2-6
abundance: NA
d_gene: NA
CDR3aa: CASSLGGSAPDSGANVLTF
CDR3nt: TGCGCCAGCAGCTTGGGAGGCAGCGCTCCGGACTCTGGGGCCAACGTCCTGACTTTC

v_gene: TRBV5-6
j_gene: TRBJ2-2
abundance: NA
d_gene: NA
CDR3aa: CASSGPGPVQGLGELFF
CDR3nt: TGTGCCAGCAGCGGTCCAGGTCCCGTTCAGGGATTGGGGGAGCTGTTTTTT

v_gene: TRBV15
j_gene: TRBJ2-5
abundance: NA
d_gene: NA
CDR3aa: CATSRAEETQYF
CDR3nt: TGTGCCACCAGCAGAGCGGAGGAGACCCAGTACTTC

v_gene: TRBV5-5
j_gene: TRBJ1-2
abundance: NA
d_gene: NA
CDR3aa: CASSLDSNYGYTF
CDR3nt: TGTGCCAGCAGCTTGGACAGTAACTATGGCTACACCTTC

v_gene: TRBV11-2
j_gene: TRBJ2-5
abundance: NA
d_gene: NA
CDR3aa: CATSWGLQETQYF
CDR3nt: TGTGCCACTTCATGGGGACTTCAAGAGACCCAGTACTTC

v_gene: TRBV2
j_gene: TRBJ2-3
abundance: NA
d_gene: NA
CDR3aa: CASSEADLRWTDTQYF
CDR3nt: TGTGCCAGCAGTGAAGCCGATCTCCGGTGGACAGATACGCAGTATTTT

v_gene: TRBV4-1
j_gene: TRBJ2-3
abundance: NA
d_gene: NA
CDR3aa: CASSQIGSRTDTQYF
CDR3nt: TGCGCCAGCAGCCAAATAGGGAGTCGTACAGATACGCAGTATTTT

v_gene: TRBV5-4
j_gene: TRBJ1-1
abundance: NA
d_gene: TRBD1
CDR3aa: CASSLARDRGWNTEAFF
CDR3nt: TGTGCCAGCAGCTTGGCCAGGGACAGGGGGTGGAACACTGAAGCTTTCTTT

v_gene: TRBV10-1
j_gene: TRBJ2-2
abundance: few
d_gene: NA
CDR3aa: CASKSGTGELFF
CDR3nt: TGCGCCAGCAAGTCAGGTACCGGGGAGCTGTTTTTT

v_gene: TRBV7-2
j_gene: TRBJ2-4
abundance: NA
d_gene: NA
CDR3aa: CASSLASSLAKNIQYF
CDR3nt: TGTGCCAGCAGCTTAGCGTCCAGTCTAGCCAAAAACATTCAGTACTTC

v_gene: TRBV7-9
j_gene: TRBJ2-3
abundance: NA
d_gene: NA
CDR3aa: CASRLVGTLTDTQYF
CDR3nt: TGTGCCAGCAGATTAGTCGGGACACTGACAGATACGCAGTATTTT

v_gene: TRBV6-1
j_gene: TRBJ2-7
abundance: NA
d_gene: NA
CDR3aa: CASSDPGYEQYF
CDR3nt: TGTGCCAGCAGTGACCCAGGATACGAGCAGTACTTC

v_gene: TRBV7-6
j_gene: TRBJ2-7
abundance: NA
d_gene: TRBD2
CDR3aa: CASSSQGGRGNEQYF
CDR3nt: TGTGCCAGCAGCTCTCAAGGCGGGAGGGGGAACGAGCAGTACTTC

v_gene: TRBV10-3
j_gene: TRBJ2-5
abundance: NA
d_gene: NA
CDR3aa: CAIRTNGFNQETQYF
CDR3nt: TGTGCCATCAGGACGAACGGGTTTAACCAAGAGACCCAGTACTTC

v_gene: TRBV28
j_gene: TRBJ2-2
abundance: NA
d_gene: TRBD2
CDR3aa: CASSVGLGFWELFF
CDR3nt: TGTGCCAGCAGTGTGGGACTAGGTTTCTGGGAGCTGTTTTTT

v_gene: TRBV6-1
j_gene: TRBJ1-1
abundance: NA
d_gene: NA
CDR3aa: CASTGTANTEAFF
CDR3nt: TGTGCCAGCACCGGAACAGCCAACACTGAAGCTTTCTTT

v_gene: TRBV11-2
j_gene: TRBJ2-7
abundance: NA
d_gene: TRBD2
CDR3aa: CASRFSGEREQYF
CDR3nt: TGTGCCAGCAGGTTTAGCGGGGAACGCGAGCAGTACTTC

v_gene: TRBV6-5
j_gene: TRBJ1-1
abundance: NA
d_gene: NA
CDR3aa: CASLGGTEAFF
CDR3nt: TGTGCCAGCCTGGGGGGGACTGAAGCTTTCTTT